This TCR beta chain was recovered during a study of blood T cell repertoires in COVID-19. About the research overall: Sites in the United States, Italy and Spain provided acute and convalescent COVID-19 samples.

In the source study's methods: Quantification of nucleated cells was approximated via reference gene primer amplification. Clones were read by immunoSEQ multiplex PCR, and TCRdb kept only the in-frame ones, dropping some. From that table come the V and J calls and clone size; the DNA was used to work out D and trimming. The sample yields about 150,000 clones, 88% seen once. The CDR3 contains 21 residues. The sequencing input was peripheral blood. The chain recombines TRBV21-1 with TRBJ1-2; TRBD1 was called by the table and not checked on the DNA. TRBV21-1 is a recognized pseudogene. The TCR sequence derives from a human donor with COVID-19, enrolled during active disease. The donor label of this sample is uncertain. The CDR3 loop is CASSKVTRDSKPTVANYGYTF. CDR3 DNA: TGTGCCAGCAGCAAAGTTACGAGGGACAGTAAACCTACGGTAGCTAACTATGGCTACACCTTC.